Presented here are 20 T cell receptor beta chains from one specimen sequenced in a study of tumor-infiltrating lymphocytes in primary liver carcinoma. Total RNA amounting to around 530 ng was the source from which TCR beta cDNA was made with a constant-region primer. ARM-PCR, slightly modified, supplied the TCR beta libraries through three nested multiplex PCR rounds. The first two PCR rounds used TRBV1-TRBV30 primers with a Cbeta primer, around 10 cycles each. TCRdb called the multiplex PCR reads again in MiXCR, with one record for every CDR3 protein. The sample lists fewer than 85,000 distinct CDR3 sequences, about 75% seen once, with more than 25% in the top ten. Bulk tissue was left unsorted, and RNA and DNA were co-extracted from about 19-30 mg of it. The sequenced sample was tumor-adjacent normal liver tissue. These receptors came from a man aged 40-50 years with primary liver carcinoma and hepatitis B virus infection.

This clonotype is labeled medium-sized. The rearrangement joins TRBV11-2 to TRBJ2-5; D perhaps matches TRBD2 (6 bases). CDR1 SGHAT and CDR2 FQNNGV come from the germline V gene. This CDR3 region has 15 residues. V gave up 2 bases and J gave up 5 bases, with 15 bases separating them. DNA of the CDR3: TGTGCCAGCAGCTTAAGAGTAGCGGAATTGGAGACCCAGTACTTC. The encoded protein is CASSLRVAELETQYF. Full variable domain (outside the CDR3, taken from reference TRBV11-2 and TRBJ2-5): EAGVAQSPRYKIIEKRQSVAFWCNPISGHATLYWYQQILGQGPKLLIQFQNNGVVDDSQLPKDRFSAERLKGVDSTLKIQPAKLEDSAVYLCASSLRVAELETQYFGPGTRLLVL.

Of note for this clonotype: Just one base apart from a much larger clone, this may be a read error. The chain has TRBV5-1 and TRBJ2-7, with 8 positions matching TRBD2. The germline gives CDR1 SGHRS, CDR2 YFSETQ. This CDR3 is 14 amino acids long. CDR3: CANSLDGRAYEQYF. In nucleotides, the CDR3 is TGCGCCAACAGCTTGGACGGGAGGGCCTACGAGCAGTACTTC.

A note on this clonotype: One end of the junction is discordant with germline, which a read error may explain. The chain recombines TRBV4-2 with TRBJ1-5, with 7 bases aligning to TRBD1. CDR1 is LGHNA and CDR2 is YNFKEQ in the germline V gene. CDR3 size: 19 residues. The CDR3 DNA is TGTGCCGGCAGCCAAGGGGAGGGGTCGGGACAGCTTAGCGATCAGCCTCAGCATTTT. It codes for CAGSQGEGSGQLSDQPQHF.

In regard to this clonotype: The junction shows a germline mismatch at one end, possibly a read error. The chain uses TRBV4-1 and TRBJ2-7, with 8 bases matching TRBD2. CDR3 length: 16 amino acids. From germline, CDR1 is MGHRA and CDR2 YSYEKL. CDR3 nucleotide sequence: TGCGCCAGTAGCCAAGCGGGGGCGGGACGCAGCTACGAGCAGTACTTC. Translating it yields CASSQAGAGRSYEQYF.

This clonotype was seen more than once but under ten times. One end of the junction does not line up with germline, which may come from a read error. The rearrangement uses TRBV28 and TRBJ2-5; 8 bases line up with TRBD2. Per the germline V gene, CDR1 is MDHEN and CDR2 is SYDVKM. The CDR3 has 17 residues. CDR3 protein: CASSLLACSGMIETQHF. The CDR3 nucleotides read TGTGCCAGCAGTTTACTTGCCTGTAGCGGGATGATTGAGACCCAGCACTTC.

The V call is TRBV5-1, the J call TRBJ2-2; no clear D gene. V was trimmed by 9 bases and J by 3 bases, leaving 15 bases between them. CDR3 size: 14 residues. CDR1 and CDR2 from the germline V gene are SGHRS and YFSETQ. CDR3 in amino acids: CANCLGSYTGELFF. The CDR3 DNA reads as TGCGCCAACTGCTTGGGGTCTTACACCGGGGAGCTGTTTTTT.

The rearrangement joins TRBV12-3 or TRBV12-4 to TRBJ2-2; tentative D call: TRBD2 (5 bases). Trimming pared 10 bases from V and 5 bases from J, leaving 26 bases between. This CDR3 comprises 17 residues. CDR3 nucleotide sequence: TGTGCCAACAGCGCCAGGACTCCCTTCATAGGTACCGGGGAGCTGTTTTTT. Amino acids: CANSARTPFIGTGELFF.

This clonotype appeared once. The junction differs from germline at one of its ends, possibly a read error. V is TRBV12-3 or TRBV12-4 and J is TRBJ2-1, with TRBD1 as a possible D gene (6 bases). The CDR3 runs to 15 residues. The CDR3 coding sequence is TGTGCCAGCAGTCAAGGGGGTGCTTCCTACAATGAGCATTTCTTC. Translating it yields CASSQGGASYNEHFF.

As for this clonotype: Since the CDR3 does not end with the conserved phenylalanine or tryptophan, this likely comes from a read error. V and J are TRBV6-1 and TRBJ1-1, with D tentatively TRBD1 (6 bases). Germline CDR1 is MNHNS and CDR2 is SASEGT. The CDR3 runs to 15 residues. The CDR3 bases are TGTGCCAGCAGTCCACGGACAGTCATGAATACTGAAGCTTTCTCT. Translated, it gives CASSPRTVMNTEAFS.

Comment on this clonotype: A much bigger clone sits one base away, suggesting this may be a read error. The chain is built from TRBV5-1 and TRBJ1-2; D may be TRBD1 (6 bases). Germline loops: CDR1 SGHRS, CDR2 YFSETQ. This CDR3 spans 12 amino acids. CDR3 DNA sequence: TGCACCAGCAGCTCTGGACAGTATGGCTACACCTTC. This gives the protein CTSSSGQYGYTF. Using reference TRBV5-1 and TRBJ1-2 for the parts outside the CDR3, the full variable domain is KAGVTQTPRYLIKTRGQQVTLSCSPISGHRSVSWYQQTPGQGLQFLFEYFSETQRNKGNFPGRFSGRQFSNSRSEMNVSTLELGDSALYLCTSSSGQYGYTFGSGTRLTVV.

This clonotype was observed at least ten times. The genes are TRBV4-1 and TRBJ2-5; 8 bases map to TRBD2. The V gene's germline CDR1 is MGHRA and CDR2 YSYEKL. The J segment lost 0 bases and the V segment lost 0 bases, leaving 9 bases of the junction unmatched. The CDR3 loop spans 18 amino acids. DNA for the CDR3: TGCGCCAGCAGCCAAGATCAAGAAGCGGGGGCCGACCAAGAGACCCAGTACTTC. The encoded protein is CASSQDQEAGADQETQYF.

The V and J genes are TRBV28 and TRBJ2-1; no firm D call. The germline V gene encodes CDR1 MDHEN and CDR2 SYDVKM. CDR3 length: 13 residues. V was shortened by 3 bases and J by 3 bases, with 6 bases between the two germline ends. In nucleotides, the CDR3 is TGTGCCAGCAGTTTCAAGGGCTACAATGAGCAGTTCTTC. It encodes CASSFKGYNEQFF.

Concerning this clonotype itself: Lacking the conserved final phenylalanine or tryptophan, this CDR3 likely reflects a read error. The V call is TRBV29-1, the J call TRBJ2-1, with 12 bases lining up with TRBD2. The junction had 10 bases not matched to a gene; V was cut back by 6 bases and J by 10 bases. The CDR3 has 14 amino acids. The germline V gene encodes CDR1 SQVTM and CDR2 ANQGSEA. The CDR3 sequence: CSVFGLAGYGEQFL. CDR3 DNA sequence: TGCAGCGTCTTTGGACTAGCGGGATATGGAGAGCAGTTCCTC.

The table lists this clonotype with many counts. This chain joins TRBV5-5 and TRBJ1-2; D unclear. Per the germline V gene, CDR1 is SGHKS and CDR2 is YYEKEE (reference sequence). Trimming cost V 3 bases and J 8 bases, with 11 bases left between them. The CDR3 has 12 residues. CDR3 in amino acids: CASSSSMGGYTF. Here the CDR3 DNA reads TGTGCCAGCAGCTCTTCCATGGGGGGCTACACCTTC.

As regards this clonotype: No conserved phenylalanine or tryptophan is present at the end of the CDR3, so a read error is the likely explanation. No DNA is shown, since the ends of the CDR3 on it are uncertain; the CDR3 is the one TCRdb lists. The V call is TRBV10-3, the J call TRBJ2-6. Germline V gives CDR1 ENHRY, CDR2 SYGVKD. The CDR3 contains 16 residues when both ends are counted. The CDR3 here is CAISEGGSDGANVLAS.

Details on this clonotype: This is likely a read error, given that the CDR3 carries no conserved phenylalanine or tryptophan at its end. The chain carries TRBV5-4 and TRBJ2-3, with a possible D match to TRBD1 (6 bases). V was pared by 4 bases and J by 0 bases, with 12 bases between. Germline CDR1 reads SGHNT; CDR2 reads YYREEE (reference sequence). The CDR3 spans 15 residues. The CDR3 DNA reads TGTGCCAGCAGCGGGGGCCAGGCCAGCACAGATACGCAGTATTCT. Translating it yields CASSGGQASTDTQYS.

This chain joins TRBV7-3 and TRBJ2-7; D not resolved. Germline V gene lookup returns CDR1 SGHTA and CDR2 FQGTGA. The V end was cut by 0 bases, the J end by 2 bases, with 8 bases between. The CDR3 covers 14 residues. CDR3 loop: CASSLTSPAYEQYF. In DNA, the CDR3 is TGTGCCAGCAGCTTAACGTCCCCCGCCTACGAGCAGTACTTC.

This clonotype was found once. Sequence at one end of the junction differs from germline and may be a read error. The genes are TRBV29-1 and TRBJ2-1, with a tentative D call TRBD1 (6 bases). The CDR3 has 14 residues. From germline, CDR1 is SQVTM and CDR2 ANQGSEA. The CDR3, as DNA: TGCAACGTTTTGGACAGCCCCCTCTACAATGAGCAGTTCTTC. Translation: CNVLDSPLYNEQFF.

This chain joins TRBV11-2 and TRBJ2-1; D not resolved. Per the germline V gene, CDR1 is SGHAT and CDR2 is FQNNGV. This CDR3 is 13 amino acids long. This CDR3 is CVSSFDAGYEQFF. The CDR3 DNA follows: TGTGTCAGTAGCTTTGACGCTGGCTATGAGCAGTTCTTC.

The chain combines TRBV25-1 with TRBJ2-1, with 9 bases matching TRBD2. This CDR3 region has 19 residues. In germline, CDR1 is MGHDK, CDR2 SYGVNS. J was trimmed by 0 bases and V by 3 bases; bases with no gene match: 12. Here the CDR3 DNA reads TGTGCCAGCAGTGATACTTGCGGGAGGGCGGGGGGCTCCTACAATGAGCAGTTCTTC. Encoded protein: CASSDTCGRAGGSYNEQFF. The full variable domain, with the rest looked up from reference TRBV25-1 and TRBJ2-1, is EADIYQTPRYLVIGTGKKITLECSQTMGHDKMYWYQQDPGMELHLIHYSYGVNSTEKGDLSSESTVSRIRTEHFPLTLESARPSHTSQYLCASSDTCGRAGGSYNEQFFGPGTRLTVL.